The 29 T cell receptor beta chains below come from one sample, sequenced in a study of control samples from healthy donors and cancer patients. Produced via immunoSEQ multiplex PCR; TCRdb's table is partial and in-frame only. The sample carries about 120,000 clones, over 75% recorded once. The sample comprised blood. Source of these receptors: a man between 40 and 49 years old in good health.

The chain combines TRBV7-3 with TRBJ2-6; 8 bases match TRBD1. The CDR3 is 17 amino acids. Trimming removed 6 bases from V and 1 base from J; junction bases left unmatched: 8. Germline loops: CDR1 SGHTA, CDR2 FQGTGA. CDR3 sequence (DNA): TGTGCCAGCAGATCGACAGGGGCTCTATCTGGGGCCAACGTCCTGACTTTC. Protein product: CASRSTGALSGANVLTF.

The chain is built from TRBV5-1 and TRBJ1-4; 7 bases line up with TRBD1. The CDR3 consists of 16 residues. Germline loops: CDR1 SGHRS, CDR2 YFSETQ. V lost 0 bases and J lost 0; bases outside the gene matches: 2. The CDR3 sequence is CASSLAGTATNEKLFF. CDR3 nucleotide sequence: TGCGCCAGCAGCTTGGCCGGGACAGCAACTAATGAAAAACTGTTTTTT.

This clone turned up a few times. The V and J genes are TRBV19 and TRBJ2-7; tentatively, D is TRBD1 or TRBD2 (5 bases each). V lost 5 bases and J 0 bases, leaving 17 bases between the germline ends. The CDR3 extends over 16 amino acids. Germline V gene lookup returns CDR1 LNHDA and CDR2 SQIVND (reference sequence). CDR3 sequence reads: CASSGDGQYLSYEQYF. The CDR3 DNA is TGTGCCAGTAGTGGGGACGGCCAGTACCTCTCCTACGAGCAGTACTTC.

The genes are TRBV12-3 or TRBV12-4 and TRBJ1-4; D gene uncertain. V dropped 10 bases and J dropped 5 bases, with 14 bases sitting between them. CDR3 size: 13 residues. The CDR3 sequence is CATGGAGNEKLFF. The CDR3 DNA is TGTGCCACGGGCGGCGCGGGGAATGAAAAACTGTTTTTT.

The rearrangement uses TRBV7-8 and TRBJ1-5; 8 bases are shared with TRBD1. V lost 5 bases, J lost 1 base, and 10 bases stayed unmatched. This CDR3 contains 17 residues. Germline V gene lookup returns CDR1 SGHVS and CDR2 FQNEAQ. The CDR3 DNA reads as TGTGCCAGCAGCCAAGTACAGGGGGTTTTAAGCAATCAGCCCCAGCATTTT. Translating it yields CASSQVQGVLSNQPQHF.

The chain is built from TRBV9 and TRBJ2-2, with D possibly TRBD1 on 6 matching bases. The ends were cut back, 0 bases at V and 1 base at J, with 7 bases in the middle. CDR1 and CDR2 (germline): SGDLS, YYNGEE. The CDR3 has 15 amino acids. This chain's CDR3 is CASSVARGNTGELFF. The DNA for the CDR3 is TGTGCCAGCAGCGTAGCCAGGGGGAACACCGGGGAGCTGTTTTTT.

A note on this clone: The same CDR3 is also encoded by other DNA sequences in this sample. The V call is TRBV5-1, the J call TRBJ2-5; unclear D gene. The V gene lost 2 bases and the J gene lost 1 base, with 3 bases spanning the gap. The length of the CDR3 is 12 residues. The germline V gene has CDR1 SGHRS and CDR2 YFSETQ. In nucleotides, the CDR3 is TGCGCCAGCAGCTTAGCCCAAGAGACCCAGTACTTC. It codes for CASSLAQETQYF.

The J gene is TRBJ2-1, the V gene TRBV28; 7 nucleotides line up with TRBD1. The V gene end was trimmed by 6 bases and the J gene end by 8 bases; junction bases not matched to a gene: 7. The CDR3 has 13 residues. Per germline, CDR1 MDHEN and CDR2 SYDVKM. CDR3 amino acids: CASRSTGLDEQFF. CDR3 in DNA: TGTGCCAGCAGGTCGACAGGGCTGGATGAGCAGTTCTTC.

This chain joins TRBV9 and TRBJ2-3, with 8 bases identical to TRBD2. CDR1 and CDR2 (germline): SGDLS, YYNGEE. CDR3 size: 16 residues. J gave up 5 bases and V 3 bases, and 11 bases lay outside the gene matches. DNA of the CDR3: TGTGCCAGCAGCGGACCCGGGGGGGAGGTGATAGATACGCAGTATTTT. Translation: CASSGPGGEVIDTQYF.

The chain recombines TRBV15 with TRBJ1-5; D is ambiguous. The CDR3 loop spans 13 amino acids. With 0 bases removed from V and 3 bases from J, the gap between germline ends came to 3 bases. Germline assignment: CDR1 LNHNV and CDR2 YYDKDF (reference sequence). The CDR3 is CATSRDLNQPQHF. Written as DNA, the CDR3 is TGTGCCACCAGCAGAGACCTCAATCAGCCCCAGCATTTT.

This clone appeared a single time. The J gene is TRBJ2-6, the V gene TRBV11-2; D ambiguous. Deletions cut 8 bases from V and 1 base from J, with 0 bases between. The CDR3 consists of 11 residues. Germline CDR1 is SGHAT and CDR2 is FQNNGV. DNA of the CDR3: TGTGCCAGCTCTGGGGCCAACGTCCTGACTTTC. Translated: CASSGANVLTF.

This rearrangement joins TRBV13 to TRBJ1-3; D uncertain. This CDR3 has 14 residues. Germline V CDR1 and CDR2: PRHDT, FYEKMQ (reference sequence). V was trimmed by 4 bases and J by 3 bases, leaving 10 bases between them. CDR3 DNA: TGTGCCAGCAGCTCCGATTTTAGTGGAAACACCATATATTTT. Its protein is CASSSDFSGNTIYF. The full variable domain, with the rest looked up from reference TRBV13 and TRBJ1-3, is AAGVIQSPRHLIKEKRETATLKCYPIPRHDTVYWYQQGPGQDPQFLISFYEKMQSDKGSIPDRFSAQQFSDYHSELNMSSLELGDSALYFCASSSDFSGNTIYFGEGSWLTVV.

The gene calls are TRBV2 and TRBJ2-5, with 11 bases identical to TRBD2. Germline CDR1 SNHLY, CDR2 FYNNEI. V dropped 6 bases and J dropped 5; count of bases not matched to a gene: 8. The CDR3 length is 15 residues. The CDR3 protein is CASSLAGGGGETQYF. The CDR3 DNA follows: TGTGCCAGCAGCCTAGCGGGGGGCGGCGGTGAGACCCAGTACTTC.

The chain combines TRBV6-6 with TRBJ1-2, with no clear D. CDR1 MNHNY and CDR2 SVGAGI come from the germline V gene (reference sequence). The CDR3 spans 11 residues. The ends were cut back, 4 bases at V and 4 bases at J, with 4 bases in the middle. The CDR3 DNA is TGTGCCAGCAGTTCCGGCTATGGCTACACCTTC. It translates to CASSSGYGYTF.

The rearrangement links TRBV3-1 (or the pseudogene TRBV3-2) to TRBJ2-1, with a tentative D call TRBD2 (7 bases). This CDR3 contains 17 residues. Germline V gene lookup returns CDR1 LGHDT and CDR2 YNNKEL (reference sequence). The V and J ends lost 0 bases and 2 bases respectively, with 14 bases between them. CDR3 sequence reads: CASSQDTAGATYNEQFF. In DNA form, the CDR3 reads TGTGCCAGCAGCCAAGACACGGCGGGGGCAACCTACAATGAGCAGTTCTTC.

The V call is TRBV5-4, the J call TRBJ1-4; D uncertain. This CDR3 spans 15 amino acids. Germline loops: CDR1 SGHNT, CDR2 YYREEE (reference sequence). V was pared by 4 bases and J by 3 bases, with 13 bases between. Written as DNA, the CDR3 is TGTGCCAGCAGCCTCCGATTAGGATCTAATGAAAAACTGTTTTTT. Its translation is CASSLRLGSNEKLFF. Combining the CDR3 with reference TRBV5-4 and TRBJ1-4 gives the whole variable domain ETGVTQSPTHLIKTRGQQVTLRCSSQSGHNTVSWYQQALGQGPQFIFQYYREEENGRGNFPPRFSGLQFPNYSSELNVNALELDDSALYLCASSLRLGSNEKLFFGSGTQLSVL.

The CDR3: CASSSGATGELFF. CDR3 DNA sequence: TGTGCCAGCAGTTCAGGAGCCACCGGGGAGCTGTTTTTT. The genes are TRBV6-5 and TRBJ2-2; D uncertain. The CDR3 has 13 residues. In germline, CDR1 is MNHEY, CDR2 SVGAGI. Trimming removed 4 bases at V and 4 bases at J, with 7 bases between.

The chain links TRBV19 to TRBJ1-2, with a weak D call TRBD1 (6 bases). Trimming pared 10 bases from V and 4 bases from J, leaving 22 bases between. This CDR3 region has 15 residues. Germline V gene sequence: CDR1 LNHDA, CDR2 SQIVND (reference sequence). The CDR3 region is CATREPMGQTYGYTF. The CDR3 coding sequence is TGTGCCACCAGAGAACCTATGGGACAAACCTATGGCTACACCTTC.

The chain links TRBV15 to TRBJ2-5, with D possibly matching TRBD1 (6 bases). V lost 0 bases and J 4 bases, leaving 9 bases between the germline ends. The germline V gene has CDR1 LNHNV and CDR2 YYDKDF (reference sequence). The CDR3 runs 14 residues. CDR3 DNA sequence: TGTGCCACCAGCAGAGACACGACAGGAGAGACCCAGTACTTC. This sequence encodes CATSRDTTGETQYF. Using reference TRBV15 and TRBJ2-5 for the parts outside the CDR3, the full variable domain is DAMVIQNPRYQVTQFGKPVTLSCSQTLNHNVMYWYQQKSSQAPKLLFHYYDKDFNNEADTPDNFQSRRPNTSFCFLDIRSPGLGDTAMYLCATSRDTTGETQYFGPGTRLLVL.

The genes are TRBV30 and TRBJ1-3, with 8 nucleotides matching TRBD1. V lost 5 bases, J lost 4 bases, and 10 bases stayed unmatched. This CDR3 spans 15 amino acids. Germline V gene lookup returns CDR1 GTSNPN and CDR2 SVGIG (reference sequence). The CDR3 nucleotides are TGTGCCTGGGGGGCGACAGGGGCGGTCGGAAACACCATATATTTT. This gives the protein CAWGATGAVGNTIYF.

This clone appeared a single time. This CDR3 is CASTSREKLFF. The CDR3 DNA sequence: TGTGCCAGCACTTCGCGGGAAAAACTGTTTTTT. The chain has TRBV28 and TRBJ1-4; D ambiguous. From germline, CDR1 is MDHEN and CDR2 SYDVKM. With 7 bases removed from V and 8 bases from J, the gap between germline ends came to 8 bases. The CDR3 contains 11 residues.

The chain links TRBV9 to TRBJ1-3; D possibly corresponds to TRBD1 (6 bases). CDR3 size: 16 residues. CDR1 and CDR2 from the germline V gene are SGDLS and YYNGEE. V dropped 0 bases and J dropped 4 bases, with 14 bases sitting between them. CDR3 sequence reads: CASSVEPQGMGNTIYF. As DNA, the CDR3 is TGTGCCAGCAGCGTAGAGCCCCAGGGGATGGGAAACACCATATATTTT.

With respect to this clone: Distinct nucleotide sequences in the sample also encode this CDR3. The chain couples TRBV30 to TRBJ1-1; D gene uncertain. The CDR3 sequence is 11 residues long. Per the germline V gene, CDR1 is GTSNPN and CDR2 is SVGIG (reference sequence). The V end lost 0 bases, the J end lost 6 bases, and 5 bases lay between the germline ends. CDR3 bases: TGTGCCTGGAGTGTACTTTCTGAAGCTTTCTTT. Protein: CAWSVLSEAFF.

This sequence joins TRBV27 and TRBJ2-6, with 8 positions matching TRBD1. J was trimmed by 2 bases and V by 5 bases; bases with no gene match: 8. CDR1 is MNHEY, CDR2 SMNVEV, per germline (reference sequence). The CDR3 runs to 17 residues. The CDR3 region is CASSTIQGVTGANVLTF. The CDR3 DNA reads as TGTGCCAGCAGTACGATACAGGGGGTTACTGGGGCCAACGTCCTGACTTTC.

V is TRBV5-6 and J is TRBJ2-1; no clear D gene. The V gene's germline CDR1 is SGHDT and CDR2 YYEEEE. Deletions cut 4 bases from V and 8 bases from J, with 16 bases between. The CDR3 contains 14 residues. The CDR3, as DNA: TGTGCCAGCAGCGGGCTAGTGCCTTCCGATGAGCAGTTCTTC. It translates to CASSGLVPSDEQFF.

The gene calls are TRBV2 and TRBJ1-2; the D gene is possibly TRBD1 (6 bases). Germline loops: CDR1 SNHLY, CDR2 FYNNEI. The CDR3 runs to 15 residues. Deletions cut 6 bases from V and 4 bases from J, with 18 bases between. CDR3 bases: TGTGCCAGCAGAGAAACAGGGACCCGCGGCTATGGCTACACCTTC. Its protein is CASRETGTRGYGYTF.

This chain joins TRBV3-1 (or the pseudogene TRBV3-2) and TRBJ2-7; 9 bases are shared with TRBD1. Germline CDR1 LGHDT, CDR2 YNNKEL (reference sequence). The CDR3 is 17 residues long. V dropped 0 bases and J dropped 1; count of bases not matched to a gene: 7. The CDR3 DNA follows: TGTGCCAGCAGCCAAGAATATTCGGGACAGGGATCCTACGAGCAGTACTTC. It encodes CASSQEYSGQGSYEQYF.

The chain links TRBV24-1 to TRBJ1-2; no clear D. Trimming shortened V by 4 bases and J by 2 bases, and 4 bases separated the two germline ends. The CDR3 totals 12 residues. Germline CDR1 reads KGHDR; CDR2 reads SFDVKD. CDR3 in amino acids: CATSDQNYGYTF. CDR3 nucleotide sequence: TGTGCCACCAGTGACCAAAACTATGGCTACACCTTC.

The V call is TRBV3-1 (or the pseudogene TRBV3-2), the J call TRBJ1-3, with D possibly TRBD1 on 5 matching bases. Trimming stripped 4 bases from V and 4 bases from J, with 11 bases between. CDR1 is LGHDT, CDR2 YNNKEL, per germline (reference sequence). This CDR3 is built from 14 residues. CDR3 loop: CASSPGPKGNTIYF. The CDR3 coding sequence is TGTGCCAGCAGCCCAGGGCCTAAGGGAAACACCATATATTTT.